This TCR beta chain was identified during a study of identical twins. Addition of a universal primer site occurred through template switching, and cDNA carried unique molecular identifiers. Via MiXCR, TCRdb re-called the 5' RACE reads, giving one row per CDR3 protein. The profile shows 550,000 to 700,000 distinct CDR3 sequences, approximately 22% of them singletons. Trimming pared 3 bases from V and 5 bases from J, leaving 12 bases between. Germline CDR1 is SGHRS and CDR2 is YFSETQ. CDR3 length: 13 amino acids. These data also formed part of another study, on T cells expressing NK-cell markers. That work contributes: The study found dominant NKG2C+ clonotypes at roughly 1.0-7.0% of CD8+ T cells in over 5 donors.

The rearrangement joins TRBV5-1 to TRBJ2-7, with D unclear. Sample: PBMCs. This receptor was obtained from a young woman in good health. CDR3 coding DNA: TGCGCCAGCAGCTCAAGGGTTTCCCACGAGCAGTACTTC. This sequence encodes CASSSRVSHEQYF.